The 16 T cell receptor beta chains listed next were all sequenced from one sample in a study of cytomegalovirus exposure and HLA in healthy donors. Primers included in the PCR were 60 Vbeta and 13 Jbeta primers. This table comes from immunoSEQ multiplex PCR, and its TCRdb copy is limited to in-frame clones, with some not included. The repertoire holds some 88,000 clones, approximately 71% seen once, with approximately 15% in the top ten. Sequencing used PBMCs. These receptors all stem from a woman between 18 and 29 years old in good health and CMV-seropositive.

To note about this clone: A read error may account for a junction end that differs from germline. This sample also contains other DNA sequences that code for the same CDR3. The chain's CDR3 is CASMGQGDTEAFF. The CDR3 DNA reads TGCGCCAGCATGGGGCAGGGTGACACTGAAGCTTTCTTT. The chain recombines TRBV27 with TRBJ1-1, with D tentatively TRBD1 (5 bases). This CDR3 is 13 amino acids long. CDR1 is MNHEY, CDR2 SMNVEV, per germline (reference sequence).

This chain joins TRBV7-2 and TRBJ2-3, with no clear D. Per the germline V gene, CDR1 is SGHTA and CDR2 is FQGNSA. V lost 3 bases, J lost 4 bases, and 11 bases lay in between. The CDR3 is 14 residues long. Here the CDR3 DNA reads TGTGCCAGCAGCTTTGAGACTCCGGCAGATACGCAGTATTTT. Translation gives CASSFETPADTQYF.

This rearrangement joins TRBV9 to TRBJ1-4; TRBD1 matches 8 bases. V lost 3 bases, J lost 8 bases, and 3 bases stayed unmatched. The CDR3 is made up of 13 amino acids. CDR1 is SGDLS, CDR2 YYNGEE, per germline. The CDR3 nucleotides are TGTGCCAGCAGCGACGGGACAGGAGAAAAACTGTTTTTT. It translates to CASSDGTGEKLFF.

The chain links TRBV5-4 to TRBJ1-6; D may be TRBD1 (5 bases). CDR3 length: 14 amino acids. V was cut by 4 bases and J by 11 bases, with 16 bases left in between. In germline, CDR1 is SGHNT, CDR2 YYREEE (reference sequence). The CDR3 spells CASSLGLNHPPLHF. CDR3 nucleotides: TGTGCCAGCAGCCTGGGACTGAACCATCCACCCCTCCACTTT.

V usage is TRBV6-5 and J usage is TRBJ1-5, with a possible D match to TRBD1 (6 bases). The CDR3 runs 15 residues. The V gene's germline CDR1 is MNHEY and CDR2 SVGAGI. With 0 bases removed from V and 6 bases from J, the gap between germline ends came to 12 bases. CDR3 nucleotide sequence: TGTGCCAGCAGTTACTCGAGGGGGAGGGGTCAGCCCCAGCATTTT. Translating it yields CASSYSRGRGQPQHF.

The chain joins TRBV6-5 to TRBJ2-1; 10 bases line up with TRBD1. With 4 bases clipped from V and 5 bases from J, the junction kept 5 bases outside the gene matches. The CDR3 contains 15 residues. Germline V gene data show CDR1 as MNHEY and CDR2 as SVGAGI. The CDR3 loop is CASSSGTGVDNEQFF. The CDR3 DNA sequence: TGTGCCAGCAGTTCTGGGACAGGGGTGGACAATGAGCAGTTCTTC.

For the CDR3, the DNA is TGTGCCAGCAGCGTACTCGGACAGGGTGGGACTGAAGCTTTCTTT. As protein: CASSVLGQGGTEAFF. The chain is built from TRBV9 and TRBJ1-1, with 8 bases identical to TRBD1. Germline CDR1 is SGDLS and CDR2 is YYNGEE. J lost 5 bases, V lost 1 base, and 7 bases had no gene match. The CDR3 length is 15 residues.

The V and J genes are TRBV9 and TRBJ2-1; TRBD2 might be the D (5 bases). Trimming removed 4 bases from V and 6 bases from J, with 20 bases in between. Germline V gives CDR1 SGDLS, CDR2 YYNGEE. The CDR3 is 16 amino acids. The DNA for the CDR3 is TGTGCCAGCAGCCCACAAAGCCATCCGGGAAGCAATGAGCAGTTCTTC. It encodes CASSPQSHPGSNEQFF.

The chain combines TRBV19 with TRBJ1-5; D might be TRBD1 (6 bases). Germline lookup yields CDR1 LNHDA and CDR2 SQIVND (reference sequence). This CDR3 is 13 amino acids long. The ends were cut back, 6 bases at V and 5 bases at J, with 11 bases in the middle. The CDR3 is CASRQGGYQPQHF. The CDR3 DNA reads as TGTGCCAGTAGACAGGGTGGGTATCAGCCCCAGCATTTT.

The chain couples TRBV19 to TRBJ2-2, with D perhaps TRBD2 (6 bases). The CDR3 sequence is 15 residues long. The V and J ends lost 6 bases and 0 bases respectively, with 11 bases between them. From germline, CDR1 is LNHDA and CDR2 SQIVND (reference sequence). CDR3: CASSAGTSNTGELFF. The CDR3 DNA reads as TGTGCCAGTAGCGCCGGGACTTCGAACACCGGGGAGCTGTTTTTT.

This rearrangement joins TRBV14 to TRBJ1-2; weak D call: TRBD1 (5 bases). Deletions cut 2 bases from V and 7 bases from J, with 5 bases between. The CDR3 loop spans 11 amino acids. The V gene's germline CDR1 is SGHDN and CDR2 FVKESK. The CDR3 protein is CASSQQGGYTF. The DNA for the CDR3 is TGTGCCAGCAGCCAACAGGGTGGCTACACCTTC.

This sequence joins TRBV4-3 and TRBJ2-1, with TRBD2 matching 8 bases. V was clipped by 4 bases and J by 6 bases; unmatched bases: 11. The CDR3 spans 16 residues. CDR1 and CDR2 (germline): LGHNA, YSLEER. CDR3 in DNA: TGCGCCAGCAGCCCCTTTTCAGCGGGAGTTGGCAATGAGCAGTTCTTC. Its translation: CASSPFSAGVGNEQFF.

The genes are TRBV28 and TRBJ1-2; D gene uncertain. V was trimmed by 2 bases and J by 4 bases, leaving 17 bases between them. The germline V gene has CDR1 MDHEN and CDR2 SYDVKM. The CDR3 extends over 16 amino acids. CDR3 region: CASSLGGADSPYGYTF. The CDR3 DNA is TGTGCCAGCAGTTTAGGTGGCGCGGACTCTCCCTATGGCTACACCTTC.

A few counts support this clone. V and J are TRBV5-1 and TRBJ2-7; the match to TRBD2 covers 12 bases. The length of the CDR3 is 17 residues. The germline gives CDR1 SGHRS, CDR2 YFSETQ. V lost 0 bases, J lost 3 bases, and 7 bases stayed unmatched. The CDR3 nucleotides read TGCGCCAGCAGCTTGGGACTAGCGGGAGACAGTAACTACGAGCAGTACTTC. Protein: CASSLGLAGDSNYEQYF.

V usage is TRBV5-1 and J usage is TRBJ2-2, with unresolved D. The V gene's germline CDR1 is SGHRS and CDR2 YFSETQ. The CDR3 sequence is 15 residues long. The germline V and J ends were trimmed by 0 bases and 7 bases, with 13 bases remaining between them. The CDR3 reads CASSLGPRGSGELFF. For the CDR3, the DNA is TGCGCCAGCAGCTTGGGGCCCCGAGGAAGCGGGGAGCTGTTTTTT.

The V gene is TRBV7-2, the J gene TRBJ2-7; 8 nucleotides line up with TRBD2. The CDR3 sequence is 16 residues long. Germline CDR1 and CDR2: SGHTA and FQGNSA. V shed 4 bases and J 5 bases; nucleotides not matched to a gene: 13. For the CDR3, the DNA is TGTGCCAGCAGCTCTACCGGGACTAGAGGTAGACACGAGCAGTACTTC. Translated: CASSSTGTRGRHEQYF.